This T cell receptor (beta chain) is from a study of cytomegalovirus exposure and HLA in healthy donors. Findings of the study overall: The number of N-insertions in an Asian-associated ancestry cluster was reportedly below the approximately 700-donor mean in a later analysis. Analyzed later, most CMV-associated TCR beta chains appeared HLA-restricted. In an earlier analysis, about 90% or about 30%: the productive usage of most TCR beta V segments.

In regard to this clone: The antigen remains undetermined.

CDR3 size: 16 residues. Trimming took 2 bases from V and 0 from J; bases not matched to a gene: 4. Per germline, CDR1 SGHTS and CDR2 YDEGEE. The study ran its PCR with 60 Vbeta and 13 Jbeta primers. The method was immunoSEQ multiplex PCR; TCRdb's version includes in-frame clones alone and lacks a portion of them. The sample yields some 120,000 clones, 74% seen once. Sequenced input: PBMCs. The receptor was isolated from a human donor in good health. This chain uses TRBV5-8 with TRBJ1-5; 8 bases map to TRBD1. The CDR3 DNA reads TGTGCCAGCAGCTTTGACAGGGGATATAGCAATCAGCCCCAGCATTTT. It codes for CASSFDRGYSNQPQHF.